Shown below are 17 T cell receptor beta chains from a single sample sequenced in a study of blood T cells in healthy people across ages. Next came a second PCR, run for about 7 to 12 cycles, which used a sample-barcoded 5' primer along with a J-beta primer mix. TCRdb independently ran MiXCR on the 5' RACE reads; one entry per CDR3 protein. The sample includes 710,000 or so distinct CDR3 sequences, 22% of them seen just once. What was sequenced was blood. The receptors stem from a man between 65 and 85 years old in good health.

This clonotype was found a few times. The rearrangement links TRBV14 to TRBJ1-2; 7 positions match TRBD1. The CDR3 sequence is 16 residues long. With 5 bases clipped from V and 4 bases from J, the junction kept 13 bases outside the gene matches. Per germline, CDR1 SGHDN and CDR2 FVKESK. CDR3 sequence reads: CASSERQGLPIYGYTF. CDR3 coding DNA: TGTGCCAGCAGCGAACGACAGGGATTACCGATCTATGGCTACACCTTC.

This clonotype was counted between two and nine times. The chain recombines TRBV7-2 with TRBJ2-1; D remains ambiguous. With 0 bases removed from V and 6 bases from J, the gap between germline ends came to 9 bases. This CDR3 is built from 14 residues. The V gene's germline CDR1 is SGHTA and CDR2 FQGNSA. The CDR3: CASSLAIRVNEQFF. The DNA of the CDR3 is TGTGCCAGCAGCTTAGCGATTCGGGTCAATGAGCAGTTCTTC. The full variable domain, in which reference TRBV7-2 and TRBJ2-1 provide the parts outside the CDR3, is GAGVSQSPSNKVTEKGKDVELRCDPISGHTALYWYRQSLGQGLEFLIYFQGNSAPDKSGLPSDRFSAERTGGSVSTLTIQRTQQEDSAVYLCASSLAIRVNEQFFGPGTRLTVL.

This clonotype was found many times. The chain employs TRBV19 and TRBJ1-1; D possibly corresponds to TRBD1 (5 bases). The V gene's germline CDR1 is LNHDA and CDR2 SQIVND (reference sequence). The CDR3 covers 14 residues. V shed 9 bases and J shed 0 bases, with 14 bases lying between them. The CDR3 nucleotides read TGTGCCAGCCGTTACAGGTACATGAACACTGAAGCTTTCTTT. This sequence encodes CASRYRYMNTEAFF.

The chain uses TRBV29-1 and TRBJ1-2; a weak D match, TRBD1 (6 bases). V was pared by 7 bases and J by 6 bases, with 12 bases between. There are 11 residues in the CDR3. Germline V CDR1 and CDR2: SQVTM, ANQGSEA. The CDR3 region has the DNA TGCAGCGCGACAGGCAGAAATGGCTACACCTTC. It is translated as CSATGRNGYTF.

Only a few counts were recorded for this clonotype. The CDR3 DNA reads TGCGCCAGCAGCGGACAGGGGGCGGACACTGAAGCTTTCTTT. This encodes CASSGQGADTEAFF. The chain combines TRBV10-2 with TRBJ1-1; 11 bases are shared with TRBD1. Germline CDR1 WSHSY, CDR2 SAAADI. CDR3 length equals 14 residues. V was clipped by 6 bases and J by 3 bases; unmatched bases: 3.

This clonotype was counted a few times. The chain combines TRBV9 with TRBJ2-3; 7 bases are a match to TRBD1. CDR1 is SGDLS and CDR2 is YYNGEE in the germline V gene. This CDR3 contains 15 residues. Trimming took 4 bases from V and 4 from J; bases not matched to a gene: 9. In DNA, the CDR3 is TGTGCCAGCAGCTCCTGGACAGGAACACCAGATACGCAGTATTTT. Residues: CASSSWTGTPDTQYF. Full variable domain (missing parts from reference TRBV9 and TRBJ2-3): DSGVTQTPKHLITATGQRVTLRCSPRSGDLSVYWYQQSLDQGLQFLIQYYNGEERAKGNILERFSAQQFPDLHSELNLSSLELGDSALYFCASSSWTGTPDTQYFGPGTRLTVL.

This clonotype was recorded a few times. The V gene is TRBV9, the J gene TRBJ2-3; D is possibly TRBD1 (5 bases). Trimming stripped 3 bases from V and 1 base from J, with 12 bases between. Germline CDR1 is SGDLS and CDR2 is YYNGEE. CDR3 length: 15 residues. In DNA, the CDR3 is TGTGCCAGCAGCGCAACAGGCGTAGGCACAGATACGCAGTATTTT. Translated: CASSATGVGTDTQYF.

This clonotype was counted ten times or more. The genes are TRBV3-1 and TRBJ1-2, with D perhaps matching TRBD1 (6 bases). V was shortened by 3 bases and J by 6 bases, with 23 bases between the two germline ends. Germline V CDR1 and CDR2: LGHDT, YNNKEL (reference sequence). The length of the CDR3 is 17 residues. This chain's CDR3 is CASSQRNTGRRGHGYTF. The CDR3 DNA follows: TGTGCCAGCAGCCAGAGAAATACAGGGAGGAGAGGCCATGGCTACACCTTC.

The chain joins TRBV11-2 to TRBJ2-1; D tentatively reads TRBD1 or TRBD2 (8 bases each). Trimming left V 5 bases short and J 3 bases short, with 17 bases between. This CDR3 is built from 16 residues. The germline V gene has CDR1 SGHAT and CDR2 FQNNGV. The CDR3 DNA is TGTGCCAGCAGCCCCCGGGGGGGACAGGTCTACAATGAGCAGTTCTTC. Translating it yields CASSPRGGQVYNEQFF.

The chain combines TRBV21-1 with TRBJ1-2; TRBD1, the table's D call, was not compared with the DNA. TRBV21-1 is tagged as a pseudogene. CDR3 length: 13 residues. The CDR3 spells CASSSDRGLGYTF. The CDR3 coding sequence is TGTGCCAGCAGTTCCGACAGGGGGCTCGGCTACACCTTC.

This clonotype was detected once. The chain employs TRBV5-1 and TRBJ2-3; D unclear. V dropped 1 base and J dropped 5 bases, with 14 bases sitting between them. Germline V gene lookup returns CDR1 SGHRS and CDR2 YFSETQ. The CDR3 covers 15 residues. CDR3 in DNA: TGCGCCAGCAGCTTGCGGACCCGTGGTGGAGATACGCAGTATTTT. As protein: CASSLRTRGGDTQYF. The full variable domain, rest sourced from reference TRBV5-1 and TRBJ2-3, is KAGVTQTPRYLIKTRGQQVTLSCSPISGHRSVSWYQQTPGQGLQFLFEYFSETQRNKGNFPGRFSGRQFSNSRSEMNVSTLELGDSALYLCASSLRTRGGDTQYFGPGTRLTVL.

The genes are TRBV7-8 and TRBJ1-1, with TRBD1 matching 7 bases. V lost 5 bases to trimming and J lost 0 bases; unmatched junction nucleotides: 9. Germline CDR1 and CDR2: SGHVS and FQNEAQ. The CDR3 spans 16 residues. CDR3 sequence (DNA): TGTGCCAGCAGCCCCCCAAACAGGGGTATGAACACTGAAGCTTTCTTT. Translated, it gives CASSPPNRGMNTEAFF.

The V and J genes are TRBV28 and TRBJ1-2; tentative D call: TRBD1 (6 bases). The CDR3 consists of 15 residues. The V gene's germline CDR1 is MDHEN and CDR2 SYDVKM. V lost 8 bases to trimming and J lost 4 bases, with 20 bases between them. The CDR3 nucleotides are TGTGCCAGCGGGCGTGGGGGGGCCGTACTCTATGGCTACACCTTC. This sequence encodes CASGRGGAVLYGYTF.

The chain recombines TRBV25-1 with TRBJ2-3; D is ambiguous. V was clipped by 8 bases and J by 2 bases, with 11 bases between them. The length of the CDR3 is 13 residues. The germline gives CDR1 MGHDK, CDR2 SYGVNS. Here the CDR3 reads CASQRTYTDTQYF. Written as DNA, the CDR3 is TGTGCCAGCCAAAGGACCTACACAGATACGCAGTATTTT.

V and J are TRBV9 and TRBJ2-1, with D perhaps matching TRBD1 (6 bases). The germline gives CDR1 SGDLS, CDR2 YYNGEE. With 4 bases removed from V and 6 bases from J, the gap between germline ends came to 14 bases. The CDR3 spans 14 residues. The CDR3 protein is CASSSGHPSNEQFF. In nucleotides, the CDR3 is TGTGCCAGCAGCTCGGGACACCCGTCCAATGAGCAGTTCTTC.

This clonotype was seen a handful of times. This sequence joins TRBV3-1 and TRBJ2-7; maybe TRBD2 (6 bases). The J call is in doubt because the DNA end fits TRBJ2-1 better. Germline V lookup: CDR1 LGHDT, CDR2 YNNKEL (reference sequence). The CDR3 consists of 13 residues. The CDR3 protein is CASSQDRETEQFF. CDR3 nucleotides: TGTGCCAGCAGCCAAGATCGGGAGACGGAGCAGTTCTTC.

The rearrangement links TRBV12-3 or TRBV12-4 to TRBJ2-5; TRBD1 aligns across 8 bases. The DNA end is more similar to TRBJ2-1, so the J call may be wrong. The CDR3 is 15 amino acids. CDR3 nucleotides: TGTGCCAGCAGAGAGGCCCGACAGGGGTGGGATGAGCAGTTCTTC. Amino acids: CASREARQGWDEQFF.